This record looks at one TCR beta chain sequence and its context. Its antigen is unidentified. These data originate in a study of T-cell memory formation after mild COVID-19. Study background: The TCR clusters were mostly specific to one donor.

The junction had 7 bases not matched to a gene; V was cut back by 0 bases and J by 3 bases. CDR3 length: 18 residues. CDR1 is MGHRA, CDR2 YSYEKL, per germline. From 5'RACE with constant-segment primers came TCR alpha and TCR beta cDNA libraries that carried sample barcodes and UMIs. One entry per CDR3 protein, called by TCRdb with MiXCR from the 5' RACE reads. Among approximately 100,000 distinct CDR3 sequences listed, roughly 25% were seen once. Overall study findings and caveats: Several responding clones turned up in pre-infection memory, indicating that cross-reactive memory may have taken part. Shrinking CD4+ clones resided mostly in CM and EM, and CD8+ ones in EMRA.

Sequenced material: PBMCs or a T cell subset sorted from them (not recorded which). The clonotype comes from a man between 18 and 29 years old who had mild COVID-19 (a few samples of this study predate the infection). Cell type and time point are not known. The V call is TRBV4-1, the J call TRBJ1-6; 8 positions agree with TRBD1. The CDR3 loop reads CASSQDPGQVNYNSPLHF. The DNA of the CDR3 is TGCGCCAGCAGCCAAGACCCGGGACAGGTGAACTATAATTCACCCCTCCACTTT.